The sample holds many counts of the clone carrying this T cell receptor (beta chain). Its antigen is currently unknown. TCRdb reprocessed the reads via MiXCR and lists one record per CDR3 protein. The data show approximately 500,000 distinct CDR3 sequences, around 27% seen once. This sample is part of a study of T cell repertoires in cytomegalovirus infection. This CDR3 spans 16 amino acids. The germline V gene encodes CDR1 SGHVS and CDR2 FQNEAQ. V lost 3 bases, J lost 3 bases, and 5 bases stayed unmatched. General study results and limits: CMV-specific TCR beta clonotypes restricted by HLA-C were the ones dominating the ex vivo response.

The source material was PBMCs. The receptor was isolated from a human donor in good health (CMV status not recorded). Some clones in this sample may be carry-over from other donors' samples. V is TRBV7-8 and J is TRBJ2-7; 13 nucleotides align to TRBD2. The CDR3 sequence: CASSLGTSGTLYEQYV. CDR3 DNA sequence: TGTGCCAGCAGCTTGGGGACTAGCGGGACCCTCTACGAGCAGTACGTC.